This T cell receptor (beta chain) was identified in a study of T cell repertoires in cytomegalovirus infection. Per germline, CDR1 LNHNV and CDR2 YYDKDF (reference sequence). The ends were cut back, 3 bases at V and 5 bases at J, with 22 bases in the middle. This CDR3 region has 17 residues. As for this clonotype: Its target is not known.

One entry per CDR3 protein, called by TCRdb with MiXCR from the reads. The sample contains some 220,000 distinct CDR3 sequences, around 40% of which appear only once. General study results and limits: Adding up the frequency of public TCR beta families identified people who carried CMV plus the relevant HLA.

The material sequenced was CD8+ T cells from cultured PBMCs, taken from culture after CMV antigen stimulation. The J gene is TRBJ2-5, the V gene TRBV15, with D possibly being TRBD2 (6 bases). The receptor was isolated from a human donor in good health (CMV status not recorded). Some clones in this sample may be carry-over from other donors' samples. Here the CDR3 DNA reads TGTGCCACCAGCAGGGGGGTCGGGAGAAAGGGTATGGAGACCCAGTACTTC. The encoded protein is CATSRGVGRKGMETQYF.